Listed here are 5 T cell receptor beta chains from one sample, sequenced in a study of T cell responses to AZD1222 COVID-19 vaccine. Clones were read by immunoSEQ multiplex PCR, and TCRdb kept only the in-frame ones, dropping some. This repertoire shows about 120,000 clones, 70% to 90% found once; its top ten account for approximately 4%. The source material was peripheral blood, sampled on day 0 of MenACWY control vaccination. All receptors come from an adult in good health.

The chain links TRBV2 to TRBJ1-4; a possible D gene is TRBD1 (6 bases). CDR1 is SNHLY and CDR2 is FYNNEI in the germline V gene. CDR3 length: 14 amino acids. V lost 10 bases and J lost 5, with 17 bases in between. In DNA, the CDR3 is TGTGCCACCACCAGACAGGCACTAAATGAAAAACTGTTTTTT. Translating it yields CATTRQALNEKLFF.

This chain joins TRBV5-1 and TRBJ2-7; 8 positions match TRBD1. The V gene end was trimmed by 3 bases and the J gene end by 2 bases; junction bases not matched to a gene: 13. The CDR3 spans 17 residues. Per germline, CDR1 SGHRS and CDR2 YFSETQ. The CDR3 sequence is CASSYHTGQDLPYEQYF. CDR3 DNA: TGCGCCAGCAGCTATCATACGGGACAGGACCTCCCCTACGAGCAGTACTTC.

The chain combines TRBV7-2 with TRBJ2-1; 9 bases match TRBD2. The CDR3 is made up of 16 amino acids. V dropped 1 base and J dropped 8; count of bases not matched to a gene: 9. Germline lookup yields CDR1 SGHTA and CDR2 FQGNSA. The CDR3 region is CASSLGAGGLLYEQFF. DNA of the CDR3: TGTGCCAGCAGCTTAGGGGCGGGGGGGCTTCTCTATGAGCAGTTCTTC. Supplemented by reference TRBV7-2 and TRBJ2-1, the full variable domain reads GAGVSQSPSNKVTEKGKDVELRCDPISGHTALYWYRQSLGQGLEFLIYFQGNSAPDKSGLPSDRFSAERTGGSVSTLTIQRTQQEDSAVYLCASSLGAGGLLYEQFFGPGTRLTVL.

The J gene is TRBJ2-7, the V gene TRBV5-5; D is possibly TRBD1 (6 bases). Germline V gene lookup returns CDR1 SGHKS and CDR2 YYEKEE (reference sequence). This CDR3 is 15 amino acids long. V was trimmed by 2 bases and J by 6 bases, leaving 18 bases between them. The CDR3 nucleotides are TGTGCCAGCAGCTTTACGACAGGCCCCTTGTCCGAGCAGTACTTC. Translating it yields CASSFTTGPLSEQYF.

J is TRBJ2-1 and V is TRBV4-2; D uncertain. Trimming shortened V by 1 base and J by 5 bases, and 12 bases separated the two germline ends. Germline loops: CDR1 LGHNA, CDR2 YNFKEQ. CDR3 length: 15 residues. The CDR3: CASSQGLSPDNEQFF. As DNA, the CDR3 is TGTGCCAGCAGCCAAGGGTTATCTCCAGACAATGAGCAGTTCTTC.